This is a list of T cell receptor beta chains from one sample in a study of T cell clones after liver transplantation. The repertoire was sequenced with immunoSEQ multiplex PCR; TCRdb's copy has only in-frame clones and lacks some. The table records more than 65,000 clones, about 92% of them present only once. The specimen comprised CD4+ T cells from blood, sampled before liver transplant. All receptors come from a human donor who received a liver transplant. Both conserved end residues are part of each CDR3. The D gene is left open where the match is weak. Rows may omit the clone size; those that give it use once, few, many or a size class.

d_gene | j_gene | v_gene | abundance | CDR3nt | CDR3aa
. | TRBJ1-1 | TRBV18 | once | TGTGCCAGCTCACCACCCTCGAACACTGAAGCTTTCTTT | CASSPPSNTEAFF
TRBD1 | TRBJ2-3 | TRBV2 | . | TGTGCCAGCAGTGAACAGGGACAGGGGGCAGATACGCAGTATTTT | CASSEQGQGADTQYF
. | TRBJ1-2 | TRBV6-1 | . | TGTGCCAGCAGGTCGACAGAAACCTATGGCTACACCTTC | CASRSTETYGYTF
. | TRBJ2-7 | TRBV9 | . | TGTGCCAGCAGCGTAGCTTCTCAGAGCGAGCAGTACTTC | CASSVASQSEQYF
. | TRBJ1-3 | TRBV6-5 | few | TGTGCCAGCAGTTTAGCAGGGACTGGAAACACCATATATTTT | CASSLAGTGNTIYF
TRBD2 | TRBJ2-6 | TRBV7-3 | . | TGTGCCAGCAGCTTAGACGGGAGGGCTTTCTCTGGGGCCAACGTCCTGACTTTC | CASSLDGRAFSGANVLTF
TRBD2 | TRBJ2-1 | TRBV18 | . | TGTGCCAGCTCACCACCGGGACTAGCGTACCATGAGCAGTTCTTC | CASSPPGLAYHEQFF
TRBD2 | TRBJ2-1 | TRBV28 | . | TGTGCCAGCAGAACTAGCGGGAGTTACAATGAGCAGTTCTTC | CASRTSGSYNEQFF
. | TRBJ1-1 | TRBV2 | . | TGTGCCAGCAGTGAAGGCAGAGTGAACACTGAAGCTTTCTTT | CASSEGRVNTEAFF
TRBD1 | TRBJ1-2 | TRBV19 | . | TGTGCCAGTAGTCCCGTCTTGGGACAGGGTAACGGCTACACCTTC | CASSPVLGQGNGYTF
. | TRBJ2-7 | TRBV11-3 | . | TGTGCCAGCAACACAGGGAACTACGAGCAGTACTTC | CASNTGNYEQYF
. | TRBJ2-2 | TRBV10-3 | . | TGTGCCATCAAGGCTAACGGGGAGCTGTTTTTT | CAIKANGELFF
. | TRBJ2-6 | TRBV29-1 | once | TGCAGCGTTCAACGTACACGCATACAAAGTCGGGCCAACGTCCTGACTTTC | CSVQRTRIQSRANVLTF
TRBD1 | TRBJ1-2 | TRBV2 | . | TGTGCCAGCAGTGAAGGCGCCGGGACAGCCTATGGCTACACCTTC | CASSEGAGTAYGYTF
. | TRBJ2-7 | TRBV29-1 | . | TGCAGCGTCCGGGCCCTCTCTGGGTACGAGCAGTACTTC | CSVRALSGYEQYF
TRBD1 | TRBJ2-7 | TRBV2 | few | TGTGCCAGCAGTCCCAACCCGGGACAGACCTACGAGCAGTACTTC | CASSPNPGQTYEQYF
TRBD2 | TRBJ2-1 | TRBV7-2 | . | TGTGCCAGCAGCTTCACTAGCGGGAGGGCCGATGAGCAGTTCTTC | CASSFTSGRADEQFF
TRBD2 | TRBJ2-1 | TRBV5-1 | . | TGCGCCAGCGCAACGGGAGGTATCAATGAGCAGTTCTTC | CASATGGINEQFF
. | TRBJ2-3 | TRBV7-6 | . | TGTGCCAGCAGCTATTACCCGACAATTAGCACAGATACGCAGTATTTT | CASSYYPTISTDTQYF
TRBD2 | TRBJ2-7 | TRBV7-2 | . | TGTGCCAGCAGCCTAGCGGGAGGGTCCTACGAGCAGTACTTC | CASSLAGGSYEQYF
TRBD2 | TRBJ2-7 | TRBV7-2 | . | TGTGCCAGCAGCCGGGGGACTAGCGGGACCGCCTACGAGCAGTACTTC | CASSRGTSGTAYEQYF
. | TRBJ1-4 | TRBV19 | . | TGTGCCAGTAGTATAGATTCGTTGGCGACTAATGAAAAACTGTTTTTT | CASSIDSLATNEKLFF
. | TRBJ1-5 | TRBV16 | . | TGTGCCAGCAGCCAATCGGGGGGGGTTTTCAATCAGCCCCAGCATTTT | CASSQSGGVFNQPQHF
TRBD1 | TRBJ2-7 | TRBV4-1 | . | TGCGCCAGCAGCCTCCGGACAGGGGATCGCTACGAGCAGTACTTC | CASSLRTGDRYEQYF
TRBD1 | TRBJ2-1 | TRBV28 | . | TGTGCCAGCAGTTTATTGGGACAGGGGGCTAATGAGCAGTTCTTC | CASSLLGQGANEQFF
. | TRBJ1-1 | TRBV11-3 | . | TGTGCCAGCAGCTTTGGAGAGGGGAGGACCACTGAAGCTTTCTTT | CASSFGEGRTTEAFF
. | TRBJ2-5 | TRBV4-3 | . | TGCGCCAGCAGCACGGACCTCAGGGAGACCCAGTACTTC | CASSTDLRETQYF
TRBD2 | TRBJ2-1 | TRBV7-9 | . | TGTGCCAGCAGCTCGTTGGGACTAGCGGGAAGGGGTAATGAGCAGTTCTTC | CASSSLGLAGRGNEQFF
. | TRBJ2-1 | TRBV6-1 | . | TGTGCCAGCAGTGAAGCAGGGGAGCAGTTCTTC | CASSEAGEQFF
. | TRBJ1-2 | TRBV6-6 | few | TGTGCCAGCAGTTACGACACCCGTGGACAATTATATGGCTACACCTTC | CASSYDTRGQLYGYTF
. | TRBJ2-3 | TRBV28 | . | TGTGCCAGCAGCACCTTGACAGGGCGGTCGGGAGGTTGGGGCACAGATACGCAGTATTTT | CASSTLTGRSGGWGTDTQYF
TRBD1 | TRBJ2-7 | TRBV9 | . | TGTGCCAGCAGCGTAGGTGGGGACAGGTCCTACGAGCAGTACTTC | CASSVGGDRSYEQYF
. | TRBJ2-3 | TRBV11-2 | . | TGTGCCAGCAGCTTAGATCGGACAGTGCAGTATTTT | CASSLDRTVQYF